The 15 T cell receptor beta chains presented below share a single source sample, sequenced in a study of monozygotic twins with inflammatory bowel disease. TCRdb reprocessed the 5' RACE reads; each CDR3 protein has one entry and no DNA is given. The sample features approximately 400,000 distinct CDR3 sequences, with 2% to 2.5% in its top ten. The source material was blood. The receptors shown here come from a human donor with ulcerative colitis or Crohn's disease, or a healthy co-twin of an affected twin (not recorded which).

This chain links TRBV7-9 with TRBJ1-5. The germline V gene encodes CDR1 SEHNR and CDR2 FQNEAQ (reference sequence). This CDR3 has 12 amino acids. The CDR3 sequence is CASSFTGQPQHF.

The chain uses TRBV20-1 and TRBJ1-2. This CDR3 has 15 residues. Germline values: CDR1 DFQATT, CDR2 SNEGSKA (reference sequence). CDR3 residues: CSASTGTLANYGYTF.

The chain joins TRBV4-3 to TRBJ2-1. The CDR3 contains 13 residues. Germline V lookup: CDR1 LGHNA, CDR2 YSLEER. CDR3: CASSQDNGDEQFF.

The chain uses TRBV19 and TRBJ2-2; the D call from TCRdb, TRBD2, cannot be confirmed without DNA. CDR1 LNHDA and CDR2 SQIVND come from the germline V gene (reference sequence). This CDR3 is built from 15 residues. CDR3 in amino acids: CASSIKADNTGELFF.

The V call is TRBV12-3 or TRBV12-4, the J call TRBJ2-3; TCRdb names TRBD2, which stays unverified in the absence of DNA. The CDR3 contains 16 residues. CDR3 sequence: CASSLRPSGGTDTQYF.

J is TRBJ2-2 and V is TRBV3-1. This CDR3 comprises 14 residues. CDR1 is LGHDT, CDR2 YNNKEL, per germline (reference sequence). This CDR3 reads CASSQARIRGELFF. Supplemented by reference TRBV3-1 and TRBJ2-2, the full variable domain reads DTAVSQTPKYLVTQMGNDKSIKCEQNLGHDTMYWYKQDSKKFLKIMFSYNNKELIINETVPNRFSPKSPDKAHLNLHINSLELGDSAVYFCASSQARIRGELFFGEGSRLTVL.

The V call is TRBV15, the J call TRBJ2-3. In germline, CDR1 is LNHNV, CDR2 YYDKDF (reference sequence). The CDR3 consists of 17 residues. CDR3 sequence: CATSRDRVSQITDTQYF.

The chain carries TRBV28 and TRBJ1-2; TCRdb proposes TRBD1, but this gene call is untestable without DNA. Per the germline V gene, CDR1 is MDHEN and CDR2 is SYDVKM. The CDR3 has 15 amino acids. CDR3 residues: CASSWDIGHNYGYTF.

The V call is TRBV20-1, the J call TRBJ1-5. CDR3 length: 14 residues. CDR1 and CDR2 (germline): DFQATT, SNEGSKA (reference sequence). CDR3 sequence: CSARESRSNQPQHF.

CDR3 amino acids: CASSEWAGTGETQYF. The chain joins TRBV25-1 to TRBJ2-5; TCRdb indicates TRBD1, and absent DNA this call remains unverified. The CDR3 consists of 15 residues. Germline values: CDR1 MGHDK, CDR2 SYGVNS.

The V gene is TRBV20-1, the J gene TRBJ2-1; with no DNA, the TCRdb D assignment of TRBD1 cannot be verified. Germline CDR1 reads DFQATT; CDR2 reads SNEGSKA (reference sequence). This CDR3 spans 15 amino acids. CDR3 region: CSASTGTGTYNEQFF.

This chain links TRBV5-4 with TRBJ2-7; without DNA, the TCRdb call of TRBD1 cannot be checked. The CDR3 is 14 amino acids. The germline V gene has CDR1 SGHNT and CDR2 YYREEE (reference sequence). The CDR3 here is CASSFGQGIYEQYF.

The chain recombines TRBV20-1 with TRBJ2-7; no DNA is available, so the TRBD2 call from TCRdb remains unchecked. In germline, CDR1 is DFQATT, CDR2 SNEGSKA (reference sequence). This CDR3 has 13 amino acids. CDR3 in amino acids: CSASLAGGYEQYF.

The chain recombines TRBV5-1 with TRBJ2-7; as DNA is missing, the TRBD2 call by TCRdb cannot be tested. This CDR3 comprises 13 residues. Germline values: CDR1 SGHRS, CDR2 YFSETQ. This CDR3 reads CASTGPPEYEQYF. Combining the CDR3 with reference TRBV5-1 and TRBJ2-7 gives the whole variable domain KAGVTQTPRYLIKTRGQQVTLSCSPISGHRSVSWYQQTPGQGLQFLFEYFSETQRNKGNFPGRFSGRQFSNSRSEMNVSTLELGDSALYLCASTGPPEYEQYFGPGTRLTVT.

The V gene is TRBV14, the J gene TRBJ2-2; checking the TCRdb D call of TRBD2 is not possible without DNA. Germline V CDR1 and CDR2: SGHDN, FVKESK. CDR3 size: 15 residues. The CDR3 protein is CASSQDRLATGELFF.